Listed below are T cell receptor beta chains from one sample, sequenced in a study of T-cell memory formation after mild COVID-19. TCRdb called the 5' RACE reads again in MiXCR, with one record for every CDR3 protein. The table lists roughly 450,000 distinct CDR3 sequences, about 20% of them singletons. The sequenced sample consisted of PBMCs or a T cell subset sorted from them (not recorded which). Receptors were obtained from an adult woman who had mild COVID-19 (a few samples of this study predate the infection). Cell type and time point are not known. The CDR3 runs from the conserved cysteine through the conserved F or W. Fields, in order: clone size, J gene, D gene, V gene, CDR3 DNA, CDR3 protein. A D gene is named only where the DNA matches it firmly. Expanded clones are given a class, and other clones once, few, many or no size at all.

NA TRBJ2-1 NA TRBV5-1 TGCGCCAGCAGCTTGGGGCGGGGCAGTGATGAGCAGTTCTTC CASSLGRGSDEQFF
NA TRBJ2-3 TRBD1 TRBV7-9 TGTGCCAGCAGCTGGGGACAGCACGCAAGCACAGATACGCAGTATTTT CASSWGQHASTDTQYF
few TRBJ1-2 NA TRBV19 TGTGCCAGTAAGGAGGGCAGGGCCAACTATGGCTACACCTTC CASKEGRANYGYTF
NA TRBJ2-1 NA TRBV20-1 TGCAGTGCTAGAGATCCGCGGAGCTCCTACAATGAGCAGTTCTTC CSARDPRSSYNEQFF
NA TRBJ2-7 NA TRBV4-3 TGCGCCAGCAGCCAAGGGGGGGACAGCACCTACGAGCAGTACTTC CASSQGGDSTYEQYF
NA TRBJ2-7 NA TRBV5-5 TGTGCCAGCAGCTTGGGTCTTACAGGGAACGACGAGCAGTACTTC CASSLGLTGNDEQYF
NA TRBJ1-5 NA TRBV7-2 TGTGCCAGCAGCTCCCGAGGGGATCAGCCCCAGCATTTT CASSSRGDQPQHF
NA TRBJ2-1 TRBD2 TRBV7-3 TGTGCCAGCAGCTTACATAGCGGACTAGCGGGGACGGGTGAGCAGTTCTTC CASSLHSGLAGTGEQFF
NA TRBJ2-7 NA TRBV27 TGTGCCAGCAGTTTTTTCAGCTCCTACGAGCAGTACTTC CASSFFSSYEQYF
few TRBJ2-7 TRBD1 TRBV5-1 TGCGCCAGCAGCTTGGATGGGACAGGGAAATACGAGCAGTACTTC CASSLDGTGKYEQYF
NA TRBJ2-7 NA TRBV3-1 TGTGCCAGCGGACGTAGCGGCACTTCCTCCTACGAGCAGTACTTC CASGRSGTSSYEQYF
NA TRBJ1-1 TRBD1 TRBV28 TGTGCCAGCAGTTTGCTCGGACAGGGGACGGCTTTCTTT CASSLLGQGTAFF
NA TRBJ2-1 NA TRBV4-1 TGCGCCAGCAGCCAAGATATTTGGGGGAATGAGCAGTTCTTC CASSQDIWGNEQFF
NA TRBJ1-1 TRBD1 TRBV12-3/TRBV12-4 TGTGCCAGCAGACCCGGGGAGGGGGCCGGGACTGAAGCTTTCTTT CASRPGEGAGTEAFF
few TRBJ2-2 TRBD2 TRBV5-1 TGCGCCAGCAGCTTTCTAGCGGGACCGAACACCGGGGAGCTGTTTTTT CASSFLAGPNTGELFF
NA TRBJ2-7 NA TRBV12-3/TRBV12-4 TGTGCCAGCACCGGGACGGCATCCTACGAGCAGTACTTC CASTGTASYEQYF
many TRBJ2-7 NA TRBV11-2 TGTGCCAGCAGCGTCCCGTTTCGACAAGCCTACGAGCAGTACTTC CASSVPFRQAYEQYF
few TRBJ2-3 NA TRBV12-3/TRBV12-4 TGTGCCAGCAGTTTCAGACCTCCAGATACGCAGTATTTT CASSFRPPDTQYF
NA TRBJ1-2 NA TRBV19 TGTGCCAGTAGTCCCCAGAGGCAGGGTGATGGCTATGGCTACACCTTC CASSPQRQGDGYGYTF
few TRBJ2-1 NA TRBV24-1 TGTGCCACCAGTGAGGCGGAGAACTACAATGAGCAGTTCTTC CATSEAENYNEQFF
many TRBJ1-1 TRBD1 TRBV4-2 TGTGCCAGCAGCCAGGGACAGGGGGCGTCGGAAGCTTTCTTT CASSQGQGASEAFF
NA TRBJ2-5 TRBD1 TRBV7-9 TGTGCCAGCAGCTCGGACAGGGACGGAGAGACCCAGTACTTC CASSSDRDGETQYF
few TRBJ2-7 NA TRBV4-1 TGCGCCAGCAGCCAGACCCTGAGCTCCTACGAGCAGTACTTC CASSQTLSSYEQYF
NA TRBJ1-2 NA TRBV5-1 TGCGCCAGCAGCTTGGCGTTCCAGGCGGTTACTAACTATGGCTACACCTTC CASSLAFQAVTNYGYTF
once TRBJ2-3 NA TRBV12-3/TRBV12-4 TGTGCCAGCCACCCCGGGCCCAGCACAGATACGCAGTATTTT CASHPGPSTDTQYF
few TRBJ2-1 TRBD1 TRBV12-3/TRBV12-4 TGTGCCAGCAGTCGCAGGGGGCGGGCGGCCTACAATGAGCAGTTCTTC CASSRRGRAAYNEQFF
few TRBJ2-1 TRBD1 TRBV19 TGTGCCAGTAGTATAGCCGGGACAGAAACCTACAATGAGCAGTTCTTC CASSIAGTETYNEQFF
few TRBJ2-1 TRBD2 TRBV6-4 TGTGCCAGCAGTGACTCGACTAGCGGGGGGGCCGATGAGCAGTTCTTC CASSDSTSGGADEQFF
NA TRBJ1-2 NA TRBV13 TGTGCCAGCAGCTTCGCAGGTACTCCTTATGGCTACACCTTC CASSFAGTPYGYTF
NA TRBJ2-3 NA TRBV2 TGTGCCAGCAAGTTTGGACCAGGGACAGATACGCAGTATTTT CASKFGPGTDTQYF
many TRBJ2-2 TRBD2 TRBV7-2 TGTGCCAGCAGCTTAGGACTAGCGGGAACCGGGGAGCTGTTTTTT CASSLGLAGTGELFF
NA TRBJ2-3 TRBD2 TRBV7-6 TGTGCCAGCAGCTCCCAACTAGCGGGAGCAGAGCAGTATTTT CASSSQLAGAEQYF
NA TRBJ2-5 NA TRBV5-1 TGCGCCAGCAGCTTGGCCGGGGGCGGACAAGAGACCCAGTACTTC CASSLAGGGQETQYF
NA TRBJ2-5 NA TRBV24-1 TGTGCCACCAGTGATTTACAGGTGGGGGAGACCCAGTACTTC CATSDLQVGETQYF
few TRBJ2-2 NA TRBV7-8 TGTGCCAGCAGCTTAGCGAGAGTGAACACCGGGGAGCTGTTTTTT CASSLARVNTGELFF
NA TRBJ2-5 TRBD1 TRBV9 TGTGCCAGCAGCGTCACCACAGGGGGGACAGAGACCCAGTACTTC CASSVTTGGTETQYF
NA TRBJ1-2 NA TRBV12-3/TRBV12-4 TGTGCCAGCAGTCCCAGCGGGGGCTATGGCTACACCTTC CASSPSGGYGYTF
many TRBJ1-3 NA TRBV28 TGTGCCAGCAGAAGGGGCCAACACCGCTCTGGAAACACCATATATTTT CASRRGQHRSGNTIYF
few TRBJ2-5 NA TRBV5-1 TGCGCCAGCAGCTTGCAGGCAGAAGAGACCCAGTACTTC CASSLQAEETQYF
many TRBJ2-1 NA TRBV20-1 TGCAGTGCTAGAGTTCAATTAACCTACAATGAGCAGTTCTTC CSARVQLTYNEQFF
few TRBJ2-2 NA TRBV5-1 TGCGCCAGCAGCGGACTTGGCGGTACGAACACCGGGGAGCTGTTTTTT CASSGLGGTNTGELFF
few TRBJ1-1 TRBD1 TRBV5-1 TGCGCCAGCAGCTGGAGGGACAGCAAAGAAGCTTTCTTT CASSWRDSKEAFF
once TRBJ1-1 NA TRBV29-1 TGCAGCGCCCTTGCCCAGGGTGAAGCTTTCTTT CSALAQGEAFF
NA TRBJ1-1 NA TRBV29-1 TGCAGCGCCTCCACTTTGAAGGGCACTGAAGCTTTCTTT CSASTLKGTEAFF
many TRBJ2-1 NA TRBV29-1 TGCAGCGTTGACTCGCGGGAAGCAGGGGATGAGCAGTTCTTC CSVDSREAGDEQFF
NA TRBJ1-1 NA TRBV5-1 TGCGCCAGCAGCTTGAACGGCCCTGAAGCTTTCTTT CASSLNGPEAFF
NA TRBJ2-5 NA TRBV7-8 TGTGCCAGCAGCCCACTAAGGCGAGAGACCCAGTACTTC CASSPLRRETQYF
few TRBJ2-3 NA TRBV5-1 TGCGCCAGCAGCTTCGAGACAGGCGTTCGGGCAGATACGCAGTATTTT CASSFETGVRADTQYF
few TRBJ2-1 NA TRBV12-3/TRBV12-4 TGTGCCAGCAGTAATGATGAGCAGTTCTTC CASSNDEQFF
few TRBJ2-2 NA TRBV9 TGTGCCAGCAGCGTAGACGGGAGTAGATCCGGGGAGCTGTTTTTT CASSVDGSRSGELFF
NA TRBJ1-1 TRBD1 TRBV19 TGTGCCAGTAGTATCGGCGGCAGGGGGGCAAGTGTAACTGAAGCTTTCTTT CASSIGGRGASVTEAFF
few TRBJ1-1 TRBD1 TRBV18 TGTGCCAGCTCATCAACAGGGGGAGGGAACACTGAAGCTTTCTTT CASSSTGGGNTEAFF
NA TRBJ2-3 TRBD2 TRBV7-3 TGTGCCAGCAGCCGGACTAGCGGGGAAGATACGCAGTATTTT CASSRTSGEDTQYF
few TRBJ2-1 NA TRBV14 TGTGCCAGCAGCCAAGCAAGGGGCTCCTACAATGAGCAGTTCTTC CASSQARGSYNEQFF